The 11 T cell receptor beta chains below come from one sample, sequenced in a study of CD8+ T cells in alopecia areata. As the sequencing template, cDNA was produced by extracting RNA and reverse transcribing it. Measured with immunoSEQ multiplex PCR; TCRdb has only the in-frame clones, and not every one. The table lists about 200,000 clones, 56% of them singletons. The sequencing input was CD8+ T cells sorted from blood. These receptors all come from a human donor in good health.

The V call is TRBV5-4, the J call TRBJ1-2, with 7 bases aligning to TRBD1. The V and J ends lost 5 bases and 0 bases, in that order; junction bases with no gene match: 4. Per the germline V gene, CDR1 is SGHNT and CDR2 is YYREEE (reference sequence). This CDR3 region has 14 residues. CDR3 amino acids: CASSWDSANYGYTF. CDR3 DNA: TGTGCCAGCAGTTGGGACAGCGCTAACTATGGCTACACCTTC.

The CDR3 region has the DNA TGTGCCAGCAGCCCGACAGCTGGCAATCAGCCCCAGCATTTT. It encodes CASSPTAGNQPQHF. The chain carries TRBV7-8 and TRBJ1-5; D possibly corresponds to TRBD1 (5 bases). The CDR3 has 14 amino acids. The germline gives CDR1 SGHVS, CDR2 FQNEAQ. Trimming took off 5 bases at V and 2 bases at J, with 10 bases between the two ends.

This clone came up once. V usage is TRBV6-6 and J usage is TRBJ2-3, with D possibly being TRBD1 or TRBD2 (5 bases each). The ends were cut back, 2 bases at V and 4 bases at J, with 16 bases in the middle. The CDR3 spans 16 residues. Germline V gives CDR1 MNHNY, CDR2 SVGAGI (reference sequence). The CDR3: CASSYRASEGSDTQYF. For the CDR3, the DNA is TGTGCCAGCAGTTACAGGGCCTCAGAGGGGTCAGATACGCAGTATTTT.

This clone was seen once. The chain carries TRBV30 and TRBJ2-7; D tentatively fits TRBD1 or TRBD2 (5 bases each). The CDR3 sequence is 15 residues long. Germline V gene data show CDR1 as GTSNPN and CDR2 as SVGIG (reference sequence). V lost 5 bases to trimming and J lost 6 bases, with 23 bases between them. The chain's CDR3 is CAWRGAAGYAAEQYF. The CDR3 region has the DNA TGTGCCTGGCGAGGGGCCGCAGGCTACGCGGCCGAGCAGTACTTC. The whole variable domain, remainder taken from reference TRBV30 and TRBJ2-7, is SQTIHQWPATLVQPVGSPLSLECTVEGTSNPNLYWYRQAAGRGLQLLFYSVGIGQISSEVPQNLSASRPQDRQFILSSKKLLLSDSGFYLCAWRGAAGYAAEQYFGPGTRLTVT.

The genes are TRBV2 and TRBJ1-4; possibly TRBD1 for D (5 bases). The CDR3 consists of 14 residues. V was shortened by 8 bases and J by 5 bases, with 15 bases between the two germline ends. The germline V gene encodes CDR1 SNHLY and CDR2 FYNNEI. CDR3 in DNA: TGTGCCAGCGCCGCACGCGGGGGGAATGAAAAACTGTTTTTT. Translated, it gives CASAARGGNEKLFF.

The chain is built from TRBV15 and TRBJ2-1; the match to TRBD2 covers 8 bases. This CDR3 spans 15 amino acids. In germline, CDR1 is LNHNV, CDR2 YYDKDF (reference sequence). The V segment lost 3 bases and the J segment 4 bases; nucleotides outside the gene matches: 5. The CDR3 DNA reads TGTGCCACCAGCAGGGGTAGCGGGGTTTACAATGAGCAGTTCTTC. Its translation: CATSRGSGVYNEQFF.

The rearrangement uses TRBV9 and TRBJ2-7; D is undetermined. Germline V gene data show CDR1 as SGDLS and CDR2 as YYNGEE. CDR3 length: 16 residues. The V end lost 4 bases, the J end lost 1 base, and 18 bases lay between the germline ends. The CDR3 sequence: CASSPGTDVPSYEQYF. Here the CDR3 DNA reads TGTGCCAGCAGCCCGGGTACAGACGTACCATCCTACGAGCAGTACTTC.

This chain uses TRBV27 with TRBJ2-1, with TRBD1 matching 12 bases. Trimming removed 5 bases from V and 9 bases from J; junction bases left unmatched: 8. The CDR3 consists of 15 residues. Germline V CDR1 and CDR2: MNHEY, SMNVEV (reference sequence). This chain's CDR3 is CASSPGTGGPGEQFF. CDR3 sequence (DNA): TGTGCCAGCAGTCCAGGGACAGGGGGCCCAGGTGAGCAGTTCTTC.

V gene TRBV2 combines with J gene TRBJ1-1; no reliable D call. The CDR3 extends over 16 amino acids. V lost 8 bases and J 3 bases, leaving 22 bases between the germline ends. The germline V gene encodes CDR1 SNHLY and CDR2 FYNNEI. CDR3 nucleotides: TGTGCCAGCGAAGGAGAGGACCGTAGTCGGGACACTGAAGCTTTCTTT. Amino acid sequence: CASEGEDRSRDTEAFF.

V gene TRBV7-6 combines with J gene TRBJ1-4; 9 bases agree with TRBD1. From germline, CDR1 is SGHVS and CDR2 FNYEAQ. The CDR3 has 13 residues. With 2 bases clipped from V and 11 bases from J, the junction kept 3 bases outside the gene matches. The chain's CDR3 is CASSLSGTGKLFF. For the CDR3, the DNA is TGTGCCAGCAGCTTATCCGGGACAGGGAAACTGTTTTTT.

This clone came up a few times. This sequence joins TRBV11-2 and TRBJ1-2; TRBD1 aligns across 7 bases. V was pared by 9 bases and J by 6 bases, with 7 bases of the junction left unmatched. CDR3 length: 12 amino acids. CDR1 is SGHAT and CDR2 is FQNNGV in the germline V gene. CDR3 protein: CASSGRGHGYTF. CDR3 coding DNA: TGTGCCAGTTCAGGGAGGGGGCATGGCTACACCTTC.